This TCR beta chain was captured in a study of siplizumab effects on memory and regulatory T cells. A remark on this clone: Its target is unknown.

Sequencing used immunoSEQ multiplex PCR; TCRdb keeps in-frame clones, though not all of them. Here the sample spans tens of thousands of clones, more than 85% being singletons. Findings and caveats of the study: Proliferating Tregs' suppressive function in siplizumab cultures went unconfirmed. Naive versus memory phenotype went unassigned for roughly 80-96% of proliferating CD4+ or CD8+ clones.

Input material: CD8+ T cells sorted from blood. This receptor was identified in a human donor in good health.

The CDR3 spells CASSRHEDTEAFF. The DNA for the CDR3 is TGTGCCAGCTCACGTCACGAGGACACTGAAGCTTTCTTT. V usage is TRBV18 and J usage is TRBJ1-1; D is uncertain. The CDR3 has 13 amino acids. Trimming cost V 4 bases and J 3 bases, with 9 bases left between them. Per germline, CDR1 KGHSH and CDR2 LQKENI.